This T cell receptor beta chain comes out of a study of Ad26.COV2.S vaccination and SARS-CoV-2 variants. Study-level background: Into the muscle, Ad26.COV2.S was dosed once or twice, 56 days apart.

Treatment in this sample: over 15 received Ad26.COV2.S at low or high dose, single or two shots; several received placebo; per-sample allocation not given. Samples came from day 63 after the first vaccine or placebo injection. Clones were sequenced by immunoSEQ multiplex PCR, and TCRdb holds only the in-frame ones, with some missing. The table has 350,000 to 500,000 clones, 90% seen once. CDR3 length: 12 residues. V was shortened by 7 bases and J by 15 bases, with 19 bases between the two germline ends. This specimen consisted of peripheral blood, obtained in a trial of Ad26.COV2.S vaccine versus placebo. This TCR was sampled from a person between 18 and 59 years old who received the Ad26.COV2.S COVID-19 vaccine or a placebo. The chain couples TRBV12-3 or TRBV12-4 to TRBJ2-1; perhaps D is TRBD1 or TRBD2 (5 bases each). CDR3 nucleotides: TGTGCCAGCACCCCCCGGGACGTACCGGGGTTCTTC. This translates into CASTPRDVPGFF.